This T cell receptor beta chain was sequenced in a study of blood T cells in healthy people across ages. Turning to this clonotype: The junction shows a germline mismatch at one end, possibly a read error.

CDR1 and CDR2 (germline): DFQATT, SNEGSKA (reference sequence). This CDR3 contains 12 residues. PCR was performed a second time for about 7 to 11 cycles using a sample-barcoded 5' primer and a J-beta primer mix. The template-switch adaptor, which had 12 random nucleotides, put a tag on each cDNA molecule. MiXCR, applied by TCRdb to the 5' RACE reads, yields one record per CDR3 protein. The table has around 1,000,000 distinct CDR3 sequences, under 30% seen once; the top ten hold less than 0.75%. Every donor gave approximately 10 milliliters of peripheral blood. The sample was also reused in another study, on T cells of mothers and their children.

What was sequenced was blood. V gene TRBV20-1 combines with J gene TRBJ2-3, with D possibly called TRBD1 or TRBD2 (5 bases each). The clonotype was recovered from a girl aged 2 to 9 in good health. In DNA form, the CDR3 reads TGCAGTGCCTTCGCTAGGGGAGATACGCAATATTTT. Protein sequence: CSAFARGDTQYF.